This TCR beta chain originates from a study of blood T cell repertoires in COVID-19. Whole-study context: There were acute and convalescent COVID-19 samples, and they came from the United States, Italy and Spain.

The CDR3 extends over 14 amino acids. Germline assignment: CDR1 LNHDA and CDR2 SQIVND (reference sequence). V lost 4 bases to trimming and J lost 4 bases, with 13 bases between them. Original handling: Scientists estimated how many nucleated cells there were by amplifying reference gene primers. Measured with immunoSEQ multiplex PCR; TCRdb has only the in-frame clones, and not every one. V and J calls and clone size are given by that table; D and trimming were obtained from the DNA. The data contain about 360,000 clones, 86% of them singletons. This sequence joins TRBV19 and TRBJ2-5; tentative D call: TRBD1 (6 bases). The material sequenced was peripheral blood. The clonotype was recovered from a woman aged 60 to 75 with COVID-19, enrolled during active disease. As DNA, the CDR3 is TGTGCCAGTAGTAGACAGGTTAATGGAGAGACCCAGTACTTC. This translates into CASSRQVNGETQYF.